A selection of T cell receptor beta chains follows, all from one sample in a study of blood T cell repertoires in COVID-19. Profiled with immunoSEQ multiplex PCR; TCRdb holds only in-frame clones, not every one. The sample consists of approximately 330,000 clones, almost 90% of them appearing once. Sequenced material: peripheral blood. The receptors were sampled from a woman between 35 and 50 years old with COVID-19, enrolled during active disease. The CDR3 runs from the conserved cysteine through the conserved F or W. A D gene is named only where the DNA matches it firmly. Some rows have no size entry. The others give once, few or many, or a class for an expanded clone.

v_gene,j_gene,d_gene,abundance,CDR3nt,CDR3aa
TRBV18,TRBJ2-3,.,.,TGTGCCAGCTCACCACCGCTAGGCAGCACAGATACGCAGTATTTT,CASSPPLGSTDTQYF
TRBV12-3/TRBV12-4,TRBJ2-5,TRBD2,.,TGTGCCAGCAGTCCAAGCGGGGGAGAGACCCAGTACTTC,CASSPSGGETQYF
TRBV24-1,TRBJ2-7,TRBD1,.,TGTGCCACCGCGGACAGGGTCGGCGAGCAGTACTTC,CATADRVGEQYF
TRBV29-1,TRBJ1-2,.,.,TGCAGCGTTGCGTCATACTCTAATGGCTACACCTTC,CSVASYSNGYTF
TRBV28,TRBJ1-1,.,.,TGTGCCAGCAGTTTAAGACTTGAAGCTTTCTTT,CASSLRLEAFF
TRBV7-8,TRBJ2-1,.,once,TGTGCCAGCAGCTTAAGCCCCCGTCGGACAAAGCTGTTCTTC,CASSLSPRRTKLFF
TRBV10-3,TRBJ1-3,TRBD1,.,TGTGCCATCAGTGAGTCTAAGACTTGGGACAGGGGACGCGGGGCTGGAAACACCATATATTTT,CAISESKTWDRGRGAGNTIYF
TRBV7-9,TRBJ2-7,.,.,TGTGCCAGCAGCTCCGGGGGCAGGGGGAGCTCCTACGAGCAGTACTTC,CASSSGGRGSSYEQYF
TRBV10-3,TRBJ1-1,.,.,TGTGCCATCAGAGAACAGGGCGCTGAAGCTTTCTTT,CAIREQGAEAFF
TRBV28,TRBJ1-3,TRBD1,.,TGTGCCAGCAGTTACAGGGGGCGCGTCGGAAACACCATATATTTT,CASSYRGRVGNTIYF
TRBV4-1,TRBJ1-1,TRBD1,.,TGCGCCAGCAGCCCGACAGGGCGGACTGAAGCTTTCTTT,CASSPTGRTEAFF
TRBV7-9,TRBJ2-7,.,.,TGTGCCAGCAGCTTAATCACGGGGGGCGCATCCGAGCAGTACTTC,CASSLITGGASEQYF
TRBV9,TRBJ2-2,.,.,TGTGCCAGCAGCTCGAAGGTGGGGCCCGGGGAGCTGTTTTTT,CASSSKVGPGELFF
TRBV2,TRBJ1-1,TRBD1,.,TGTGCCGAACGGGGGACAGGGAACACTGAAGCTTTCTTT,CAERGTGNTEAFF
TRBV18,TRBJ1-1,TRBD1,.,TGTGCCAGCTCACCAGGGACAGGGAGGAACACTGAAGCTTTCTTT,CASSPGTGRNTEAFF
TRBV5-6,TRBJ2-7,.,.,TGTGCCAGCAGCTTGAACCAGGGTATCTCCTACGAGCAGTACTTC,CASSLNQGISYEQYF
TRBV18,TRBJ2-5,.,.,TGTGCCAGCTCACCCAACCAAGGAGGGTGGGAGACCCAGTACTTC,CASSPNQGGWETQYF
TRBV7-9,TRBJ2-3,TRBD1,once,TGTGCCAGCAGCACAGGGGCGCAAAGTAGCACAGATACGCAGTATTTT,CASSTGAQSSTDTQYF
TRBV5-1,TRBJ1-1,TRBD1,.,TGCGCCAGCAGCTTTGGCTCTCCGGGACAGGCTGGGGCTGAAGCTTTCTTT,CASSFGSPGQAGAEAFF
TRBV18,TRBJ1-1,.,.,TGTGCCAGCTCACCAGTAATCAACACTGAAGCTTTCTTT,CASSPVINTEAFF
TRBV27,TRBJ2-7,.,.,TGTGCCAGCACCTTGTACGCGGGATCGAGGGAGCAGTACTTC,CASTLYAGSREQYF
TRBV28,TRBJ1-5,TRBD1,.,TGTGCCAGCAGTTCGGAAGGACAGGCCCACAATCAGCCCCAGCATTTT,CASSSEGQAHNQPQHF
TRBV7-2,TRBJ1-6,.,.,TGTGCCAGCAGCTTAGAAGGGGTATCACCCCTCCACTTT,CASSLEGVSPLHF
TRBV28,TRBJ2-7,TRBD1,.,TGTGCCAGCAGTTCGCCCAGGGGGCAGTCCTACGAGCAGTACTTC,CASSSPRGQSYEQYF
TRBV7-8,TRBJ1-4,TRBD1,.,TGTGCCAGCAGCCCGGGACAGGGACAGGAAAAACTGTTTTTT,CASSPGQGQEKLFF
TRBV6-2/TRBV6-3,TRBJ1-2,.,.,TGTGCCAGCAGTGAGCGGGGCGGCTACACCTTC,CASSERGGYTF
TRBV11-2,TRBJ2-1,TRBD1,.,TGTGCCAGCAGCTTAGTCCGGGACAGGGTAGGGTACAATGAGCAGTTCTTC,CASSLVRDRVGYNEQFF
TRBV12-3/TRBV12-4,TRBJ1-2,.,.,TGTGCCAGCAGTATTAGAGGTGGCTACACCTTC,CASSIRGGYTF
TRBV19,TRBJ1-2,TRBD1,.,TGTGCCAGTAGTATACCCCTTCGGGACAGCCGAGCTAACTATGGCTACACCTTC,CASSIPLRDSRANYGYTF
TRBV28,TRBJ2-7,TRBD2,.,TGTGCCACCGCACGGGCATCCGTGACTAGCGGGTTTGTCGGAGAGCAGTACTTC,CATARASVTSGFVGEQYF
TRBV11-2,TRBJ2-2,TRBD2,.,TGTGCCAGCAGCGAGCTAGCGGGTGTAACCGGGGAGCTGTTTTTT,CASSELAGVTGELFF
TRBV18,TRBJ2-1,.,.,TGTGCCAGCTCTCCCTTACAGTCAGTGCAGTTCTTC,CASSPLQSVQFF
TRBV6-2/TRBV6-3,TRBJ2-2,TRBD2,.,TGTGCCAGCAGTTACTGGGGGGGCACCGGGGAGCTGTTTTTT,CASSYWGGTGELFF
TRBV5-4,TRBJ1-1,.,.,TGTGCCAGCAGCTTGGCGGCAGGGTGGAAGGACACTGAAGCTTTCTTT,CASSLAAGWKDTEAFF
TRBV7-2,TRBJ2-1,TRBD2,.,TGTGCCAGCAGCTTCCGGACTAGCGGGAGGGCATGGGATGATGAGCAGTTCTTC,CASSFRTSGRAWDDEQFF
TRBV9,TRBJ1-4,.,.,TGTGCCAGCAGCGCGGACAGCACCGAAAAACTGTTTTTT,CASSADSTEKLFF
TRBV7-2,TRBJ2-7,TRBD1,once,TGTGCCAGCAGCCCCGACAGGGTGCAGGCCGAGCAGTACTTC,CASSPDRVQAEQYF
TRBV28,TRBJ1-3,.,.,TGTGCCAGCAGTTTCTTCGGCTCTGGAAACACCATATATTTT,CASSFFGSGNTIYF
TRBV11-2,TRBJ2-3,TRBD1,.,TGTGCCAGCAGCTTATTGGGACAGGGTTTGTATACGCAGTATTTT,CASSLLGQGLYTQYF
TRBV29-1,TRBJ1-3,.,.,TGCAGCGTTGGAGTCTCTGGAAACACCATATATTTT,CSVGVSGNTIYF